Here is one T cell receptor beta chain with its context. The target of this receptor is not known. It has no much larger one-base neighbor in the sample; base qualities were not kept. V was cut back by 7 bases and J by 1 base, leaving a gap of 16 bases between them. Inclusive of the bounding cysteine and phenylalanine, the CDR3 is 16 residues long. Only the CDR3 part of the read is kept: 48 bases, read in frame from the first base. The germline V gene encodes CDR1 MNHEY and CDR2 SMNVEV (reference sequence). TCRbeta CDR3 regions were amplified from genomic DNA by means of the immunoSEQ Assay, a bias-controlled multiplex PCR. Per the source publication's procedure: The number of nucleated cells in each sample was estimated from the amplification of reference gene primers within the assay. To quantify the absolute abundance of each unique TCRbeta CDR3 rearrangement, sequence reads were collapsed and filtered. For each sample, productive Simpson clonality was calculated by taking the square root of Simpson's diversity index across productive rearrangements. As stored in TCRdb, this immuneACCESS dataset retains in-frame rearrangements with V and J assigned. A fraction of the clones does not appear; measured against another copy, unresolved V genes explain less than half of the discrepancy, and the remainder lacks a known reason. The DNA gave D and trimming, while V, J and clone size come from that table. This sample comprises approximately 130,000 clones, over 80% of them detected only once. The ten largest make up about 18% of the sample.

Participants in the prospective study were aged about 18 to 100 years, lived in 20 to 25 United States geographic areas, and enrolled through a virtual design. To assign participants to cohorts, the prospective study relied on clinical history that participants themselves reported in a screening survey and a study questionnaire. Recovered participants in ImmuneRACE Cohort 3 were defined by two consecutive negative NP/OP PCR tests, clearance by a healthcare professional, or resolution of symptoms. Mobile phlebotomists in the prospective study collected whole blood, serum and a nasopharyngeal or oropharyngeal swab from every participant. Prospective study participants could optionally give additional blood draws and questionnaires over a roughly two-month period. Before DNA extraction, blood samples from the prospective study were shipped at room temperature or frozen. The data were taken from a study of blood T cell repertoires in COVID-19 (dated by TCRdb to the early 2020s). About the full investigation: The collaborator samples originated in the United States, Italy and Spain and spanned the acute and convalescent phases of COVID-19. The prospective study material was composed of cDNA or gDNA derived from T cells, B-cell-depleted T cells, or PBMCs. Deeply sampled blood TCRbeta repertoires from subjects exposed to, actively infected with, or recovered from COVID-19 were included in the dataset. The repertoires were released in a freely available public database intended as a resource for research on the immune response to SARS-CoV-2. Samples were obtained from the ongoing ImmuneRACE study (first 160 participants) and from 950 to 1,500 subjects provided by 6 global collaborators. Nearly every sample came with metadata listing a de-identified subject ID, COVID-19 status, age in years and sex. Where available, HLA class I and class II types were obtained from metadata supplied by the sample provider rather than from assay-based typing. Findings and caveats that apply to the study as a whole: The amount of clinical and demographic metadata varied by source and participant and was provided uncurated.

This chain joins TRBV27 to TRBJ1-4; TRBD1 could be the D gene, as 5 bases match. The origin of this receptor is a young man who had recovered from COVID-19. The sequencing sample was made of PBMCs or T cells enriched from blood (not recorded which). Read as DNA, the sequence is TGTGCCAGCAAAAAGGTGGGGGGACTAACTAATGAAAAACTGTTTTTT. It codes for CASKKVGGLTNEKLFF.